This T cell receptor beta chain derives from a study of T cell repertoires in cytomegalovirus infection. On the study more broadly: HLA-B-restricted CMV epitopes that are well studied were used alongside recently identified HLA-C-restricted ones. Public TCR beta signature analysis indicated the presence of both CMV infection and matching HLA type.

This clonotype has just a few counts. Antigen: not known. Study-level findings and limits: Dominant in the ex vivo response were TCR beta clonotypes restricted by HLA-C and specific for CMV. Public TCR beta family frequency separated CMV-and-HLA carriers, including in an independent cohort.

MiXCR, applied by TCRdb to the reads, yields one record per CDR3 protein. The table includes about 570,000 distinct CDR3 sequences, over 35% detected once. CDR1 and CDR2 (germline): MDHEN, SYDVKM. Between the trimmed V and J ends, which lost 6 bases and 7 bases, there was a span of 10 bases. The CDR3 is made up of 12 amino acids. Sequences were derived from cultured PBMCs, sampled from culture after CMV antigen stimulation. The chain combines TRBV28 with TRBJ1-5; unclear D gene. The receptor was derived from a human donor in good health (CMV status not recorded). Some clones in this sample may be carry-over from other donors' samples. Here the CDR3 DNA reads TGTGCCAGCAGCCACCCTCCCCAGCCCCAGCATTTT. Translated: CASSHPPQPQHF.